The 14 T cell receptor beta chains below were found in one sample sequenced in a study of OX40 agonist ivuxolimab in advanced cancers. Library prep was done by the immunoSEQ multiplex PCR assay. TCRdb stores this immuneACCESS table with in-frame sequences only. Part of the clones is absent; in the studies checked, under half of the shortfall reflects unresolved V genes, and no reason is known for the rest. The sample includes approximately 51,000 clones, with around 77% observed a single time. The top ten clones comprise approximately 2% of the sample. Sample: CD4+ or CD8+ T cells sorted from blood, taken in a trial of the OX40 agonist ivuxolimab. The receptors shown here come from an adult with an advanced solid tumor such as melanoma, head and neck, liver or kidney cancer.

CDR3 sequence reads: CASSPLAGGNEQFF. The CDR3 DNA is TGTGCCAGCAGCCCCCTAGCGGGGGGGAATGAGCAGTTCTTC. This chain links TRBV11-1 with TRBJ2-1; 12 bases align to TRBD2. Losses at the gene ends were 5 bases for V and 7 bases for J; bases not matched to a gene: 3. The CDR3 totals 14 residues. The germline V gene has CDR1 SGHAT and CDR2 FQDESV (reference sequence).

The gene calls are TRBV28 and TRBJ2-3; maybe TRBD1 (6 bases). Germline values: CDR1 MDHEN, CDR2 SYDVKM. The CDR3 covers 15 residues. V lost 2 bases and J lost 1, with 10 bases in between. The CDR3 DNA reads TGTGCCAGCAGTTTAGCAGGGGCTGGCACAGATACGCAGTATTTT. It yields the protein CASSLAGAGTDTQYF.

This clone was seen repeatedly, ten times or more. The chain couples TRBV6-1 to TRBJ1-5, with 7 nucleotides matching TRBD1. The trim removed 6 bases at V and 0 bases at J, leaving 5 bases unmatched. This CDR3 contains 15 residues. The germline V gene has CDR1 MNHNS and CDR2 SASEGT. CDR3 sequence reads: CASSGQVVSNQPQHF. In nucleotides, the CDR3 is TGTGCCAGCAGCGGACAGGTCGTTAGCAATCAGCCCCAGCATTTT.

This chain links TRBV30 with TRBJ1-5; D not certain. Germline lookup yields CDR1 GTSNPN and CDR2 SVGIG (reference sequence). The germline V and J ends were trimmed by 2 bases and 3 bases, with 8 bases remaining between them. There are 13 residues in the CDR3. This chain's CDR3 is CAWSPTFNQPQHF. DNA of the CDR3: TGTGCCTGGAGTCCCACTTTCAATCAGCCCCAGCATTTT.

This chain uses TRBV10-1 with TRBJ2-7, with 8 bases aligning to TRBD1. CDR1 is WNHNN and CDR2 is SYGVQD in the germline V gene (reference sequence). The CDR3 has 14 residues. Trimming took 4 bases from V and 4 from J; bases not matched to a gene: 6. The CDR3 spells CASSGRDRRYEQYF. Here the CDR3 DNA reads TGCGCCAGCAGTGGCCGGGACAGGAGATACGAGCAGTACTTC.

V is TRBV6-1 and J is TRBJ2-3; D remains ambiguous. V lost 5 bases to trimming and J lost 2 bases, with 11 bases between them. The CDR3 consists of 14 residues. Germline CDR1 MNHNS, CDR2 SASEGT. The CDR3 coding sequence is TGTGCCAGCAGTTTCATTACTCCCACAGATACGCAGTATTTT. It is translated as CASSFITPTDTQYF.

The CDR3 nucleotides read TGTGCCAGCAGTGCAAGACTAGCGGGGGCCTACGAGCAGTACTTC. Encoded protein: CASSARLAGAYEQYF. The chain is built from TRBV28 and TRBJ2-7; 12 positions match TRBD2. Trimming cost V 5 bases and J 2 bases; bases outside gene matches: 4. The CDR3 has 15 residues. The germline V gene has CDR1 MDHEN and CDR2 SYDVKM.

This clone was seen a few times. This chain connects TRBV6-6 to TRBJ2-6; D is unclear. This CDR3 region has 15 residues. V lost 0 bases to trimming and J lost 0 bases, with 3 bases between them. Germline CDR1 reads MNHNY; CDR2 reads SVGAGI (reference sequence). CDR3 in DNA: TGTGCCAGCAGTTACTCCACCTCTGGGGCCAACGTCCTGACTTTC. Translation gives CASSYSTSGANVLTF.

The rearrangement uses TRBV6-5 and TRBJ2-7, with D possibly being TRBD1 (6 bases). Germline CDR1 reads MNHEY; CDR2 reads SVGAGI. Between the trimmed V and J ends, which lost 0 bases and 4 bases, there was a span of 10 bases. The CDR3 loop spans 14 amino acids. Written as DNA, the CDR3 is TGTGCCAGCAGTTACTCGTTCACAGGGTACGAGCAGTACTTC. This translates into CASSYSFTGYEQYF.

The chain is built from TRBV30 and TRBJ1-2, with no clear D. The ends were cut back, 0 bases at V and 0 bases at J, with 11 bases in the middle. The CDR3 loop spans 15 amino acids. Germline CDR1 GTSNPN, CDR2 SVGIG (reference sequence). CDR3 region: CAWSVPRRANYGYTF. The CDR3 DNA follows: TGTGCCTGGAGTGTCCCCCGACGGGCTAACTATGGCTACACCTTC.

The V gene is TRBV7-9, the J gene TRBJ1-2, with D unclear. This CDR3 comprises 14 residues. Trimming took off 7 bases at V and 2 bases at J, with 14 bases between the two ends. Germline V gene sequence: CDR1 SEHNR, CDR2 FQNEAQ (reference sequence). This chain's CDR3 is CASTFVGRNYGYTF. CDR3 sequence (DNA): TGTGCCAGCACCTTCGTGGGTCGCAACTATGGCTACACCTTC.

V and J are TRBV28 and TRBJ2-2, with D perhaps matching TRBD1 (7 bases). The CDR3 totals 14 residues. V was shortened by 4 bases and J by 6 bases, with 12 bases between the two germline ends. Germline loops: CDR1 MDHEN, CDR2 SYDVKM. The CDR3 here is CASSSGGTAGELFF. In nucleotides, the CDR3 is TGTGCCAGCAGTTCTGGGGGGACAGCCGGGGAGCTGTTTTTT.

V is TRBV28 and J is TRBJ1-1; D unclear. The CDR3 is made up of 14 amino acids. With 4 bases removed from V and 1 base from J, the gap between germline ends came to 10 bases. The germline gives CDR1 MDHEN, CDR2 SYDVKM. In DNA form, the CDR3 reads TGTGCCAGCAGTTCCAGGACTGGGAACACTGAAGCTTTCTTT. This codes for CASSSRTGNTEAFF.

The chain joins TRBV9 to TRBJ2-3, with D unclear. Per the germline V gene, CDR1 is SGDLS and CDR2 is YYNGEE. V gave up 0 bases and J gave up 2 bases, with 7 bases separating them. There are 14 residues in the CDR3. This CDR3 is CASSVDPLTDTQYF. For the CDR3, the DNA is TGTGCCAGCAGCGTAGACCCGCTCACAGATACGCAGTATTTT.